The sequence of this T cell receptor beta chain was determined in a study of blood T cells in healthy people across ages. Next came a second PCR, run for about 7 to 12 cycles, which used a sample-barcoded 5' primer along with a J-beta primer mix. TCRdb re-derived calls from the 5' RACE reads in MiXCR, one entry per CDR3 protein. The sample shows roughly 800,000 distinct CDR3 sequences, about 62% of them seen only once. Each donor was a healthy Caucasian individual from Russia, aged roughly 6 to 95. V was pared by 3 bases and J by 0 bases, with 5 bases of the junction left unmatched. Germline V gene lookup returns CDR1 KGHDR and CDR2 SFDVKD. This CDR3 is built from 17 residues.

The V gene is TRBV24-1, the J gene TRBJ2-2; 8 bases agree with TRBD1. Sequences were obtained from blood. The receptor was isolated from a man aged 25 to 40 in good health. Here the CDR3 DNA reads TGTGCCACCAGTGATCACACGGGACAGGCGAACACCGGGGAGCTGTTTTTT. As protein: CATSDHTGQANTGELFF.